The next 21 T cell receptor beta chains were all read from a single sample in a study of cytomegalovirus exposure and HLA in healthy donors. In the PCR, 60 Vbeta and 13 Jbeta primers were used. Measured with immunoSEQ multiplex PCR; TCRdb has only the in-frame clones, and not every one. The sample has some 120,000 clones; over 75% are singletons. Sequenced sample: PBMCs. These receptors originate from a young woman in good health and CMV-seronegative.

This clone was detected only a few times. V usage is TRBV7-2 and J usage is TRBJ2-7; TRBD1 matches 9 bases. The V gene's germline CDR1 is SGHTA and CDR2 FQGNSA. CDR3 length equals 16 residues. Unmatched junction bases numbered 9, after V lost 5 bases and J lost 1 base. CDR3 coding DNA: TGTGCCAGCAGCCGTGATGGGGGGACAGGGTCCTACGAGCAGTACTTC. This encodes CASSRDGGTGSYEQYF. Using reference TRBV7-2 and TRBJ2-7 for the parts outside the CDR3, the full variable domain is GAGVSQSPSNKVTEKGKDVELRCDPISGHTALYWYRQSLGQGLEFLIYFQGNSAPDKSGLPSDRFSAERTGGSVSTLTIQRTQQEDSAVYLCASSRDGGTGSYEQYFGPGTRLTVT.

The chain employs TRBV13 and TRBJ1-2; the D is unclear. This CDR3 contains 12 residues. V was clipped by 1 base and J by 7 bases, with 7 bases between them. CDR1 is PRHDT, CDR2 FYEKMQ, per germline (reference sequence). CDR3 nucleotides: TGTGCCAGCAGCTTAGTAGATTTTGGCTACACCTTC. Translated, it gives CASSLVDFGYTF.

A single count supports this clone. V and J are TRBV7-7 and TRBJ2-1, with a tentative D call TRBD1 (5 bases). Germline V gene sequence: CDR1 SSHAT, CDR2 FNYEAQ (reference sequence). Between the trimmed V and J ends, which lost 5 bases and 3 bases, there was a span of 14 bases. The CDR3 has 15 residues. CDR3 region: CASSPYPDSYNEQFF. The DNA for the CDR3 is TGTGCCAGCAGCCCCTACCCAGACAGCTACAATGAGCAGTTCTTC.

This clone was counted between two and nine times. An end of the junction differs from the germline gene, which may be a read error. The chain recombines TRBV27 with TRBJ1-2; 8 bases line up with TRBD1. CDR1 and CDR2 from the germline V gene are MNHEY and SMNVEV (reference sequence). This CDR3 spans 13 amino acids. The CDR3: CASIGQGAYRYTF. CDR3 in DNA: TGTGCCAGCATCGGTCAGGGGGCCTATCGCTACACCTTC.

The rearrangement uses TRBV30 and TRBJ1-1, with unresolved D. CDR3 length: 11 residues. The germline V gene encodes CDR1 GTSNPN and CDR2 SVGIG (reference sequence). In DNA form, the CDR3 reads TGTGCATATGCGGCGGGGACTGAAGCTTTCTTT. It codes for CAYAAGTEAFF.

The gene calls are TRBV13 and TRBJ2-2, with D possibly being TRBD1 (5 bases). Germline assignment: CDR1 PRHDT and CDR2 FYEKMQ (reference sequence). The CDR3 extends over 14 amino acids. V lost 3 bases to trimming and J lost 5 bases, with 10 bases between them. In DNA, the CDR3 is TGTGCCAGCAGCTTCCAGCAGGGAACCGGGGAGCTGTTTTTT. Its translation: CASSFQQGTGELFF.

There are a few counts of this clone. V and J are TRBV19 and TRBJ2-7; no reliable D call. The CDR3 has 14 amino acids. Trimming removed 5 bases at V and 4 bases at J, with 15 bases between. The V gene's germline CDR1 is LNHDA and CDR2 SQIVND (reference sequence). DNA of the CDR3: TGTGCCAGTAGTCCTTCATTCTCTAGGTACGAGCAGTACTTC. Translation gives CASSPSFSRYEQYF.

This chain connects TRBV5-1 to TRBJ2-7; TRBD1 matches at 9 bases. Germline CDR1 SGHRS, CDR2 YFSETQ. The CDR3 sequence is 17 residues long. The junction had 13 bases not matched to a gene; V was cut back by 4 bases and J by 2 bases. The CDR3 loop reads CASSPDPGQGNTYEQYF. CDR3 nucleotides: TGCGCCAGCAGCCCCGATCCGGGACAGGGAAATACCTACGAGCAGTACTTC. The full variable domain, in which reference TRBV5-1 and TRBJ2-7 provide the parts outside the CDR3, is KAGVTQTPRYLIKTRGQQVTLSCSPISGHRSVSWYQQTPGQGLQFLFEYFSETQRNKGNFPGRFSGRQFSNSRSEMNVSTLELGDSALYLCASSPDPGQGNTYEQYFGPGTRLTVT.

This CDR3 reads CASAPGAAGTQYF. The CDR3 bases are TGTGCCAGCGCCCCAGGGGCCGCTGGGACCCAGTACTTC. V usage is TRBV5-4 and J usage is TRBJ2-5; tentative D call: TRBD1 (6 bases). The CDR3 spans 13 residues. V dropped 7 bases and J dropped 7 bases, with 17 bases sitting between them. Germline V gives CDR1 SGHNT, CDR2 YYREEE (reference sequence).

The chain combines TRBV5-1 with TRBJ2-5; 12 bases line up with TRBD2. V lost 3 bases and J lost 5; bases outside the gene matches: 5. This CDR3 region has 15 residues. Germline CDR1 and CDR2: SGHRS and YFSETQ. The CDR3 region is CASSSLAGGRETQYF. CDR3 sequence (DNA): TGCGCCAGCAGCTCACTAGCGGGGGGCAGGGAGACCCAGTACTTC.

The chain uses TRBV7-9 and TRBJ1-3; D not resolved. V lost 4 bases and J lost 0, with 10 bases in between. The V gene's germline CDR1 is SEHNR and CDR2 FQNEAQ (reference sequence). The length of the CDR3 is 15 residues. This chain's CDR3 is CASSSVVASGNTIYF. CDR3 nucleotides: TGTGCCAGCAGCTCTGTCGTGGCCTCTGGAAACACCATATATTTT. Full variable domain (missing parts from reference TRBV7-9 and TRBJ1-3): DTGVSQNPRHKITKRGQNVTFRCDPISEHNRLYWYRQTLGQGPEFLTYFQNEAQLEKSRLLSDRFSAERPKGSFSTLEIQRTEQGDSAMYLCASSSVVASGNTIYFGEGSWLTVV.

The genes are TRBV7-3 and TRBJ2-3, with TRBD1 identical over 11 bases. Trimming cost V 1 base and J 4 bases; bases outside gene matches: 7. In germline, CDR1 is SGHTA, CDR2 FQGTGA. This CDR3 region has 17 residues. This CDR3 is CASSLMAGDRGADTQYF. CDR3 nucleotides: TGTGCCAGCAGCTTAATGGCCGGGGACAGGGGGGCAGATACGCAGTATTTT.

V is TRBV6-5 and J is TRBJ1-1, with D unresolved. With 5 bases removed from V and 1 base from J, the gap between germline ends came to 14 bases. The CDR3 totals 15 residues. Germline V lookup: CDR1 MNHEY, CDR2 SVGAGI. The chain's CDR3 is CASSRGALRNTEAFF. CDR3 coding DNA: TGTGCCAGCAGTCGAGGTGCGCTTAGGAACACTGAAGCTTTCTTT.

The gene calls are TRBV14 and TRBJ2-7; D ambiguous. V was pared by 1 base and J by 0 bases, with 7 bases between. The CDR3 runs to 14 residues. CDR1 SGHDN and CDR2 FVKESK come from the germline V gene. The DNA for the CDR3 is TGTGCCAGCAGCCAAGCCAGGAACTCCTACGAGCAGTACTTC. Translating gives CASSQARNSYEQYF.

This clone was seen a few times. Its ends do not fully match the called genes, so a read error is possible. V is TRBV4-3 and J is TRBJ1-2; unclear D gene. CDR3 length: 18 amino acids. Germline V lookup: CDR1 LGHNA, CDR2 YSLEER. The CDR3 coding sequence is TGCGCCAGCAGCCAAGAAGGCTTCCAGGCATATATGAACCACCTTCCCATCTTC. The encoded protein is CASSQEGFQAYMNHLPIF.

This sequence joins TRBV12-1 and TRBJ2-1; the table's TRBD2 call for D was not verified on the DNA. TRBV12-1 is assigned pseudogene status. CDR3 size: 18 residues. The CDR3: CASSRVNWDFPSYNEQFF. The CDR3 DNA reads TGTGCCAGCAGCAGGGTCAATTGGGACTTCCCATCCTACAATGAGCAGTTCTTC.

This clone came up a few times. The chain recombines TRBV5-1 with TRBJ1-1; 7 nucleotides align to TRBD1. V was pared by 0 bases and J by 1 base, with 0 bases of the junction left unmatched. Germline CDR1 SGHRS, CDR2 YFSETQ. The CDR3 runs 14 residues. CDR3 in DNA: TGCGCCAGCAGCTTGGGGACAGGGAACACTGAAGCTTTCTTT. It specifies CASSLGTGNTEAFF. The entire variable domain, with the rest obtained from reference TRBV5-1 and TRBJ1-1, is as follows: KAGVTQTPRYLIKTRGQQVTLSCSPISGHRSVSWYQQTPGQGLQFLFEYFSETQRNKGNFPGRFSGRQFSNSRSEMNVSTLELGDSALYLCASSLGTGNTEAFFGQGTRLTVV.

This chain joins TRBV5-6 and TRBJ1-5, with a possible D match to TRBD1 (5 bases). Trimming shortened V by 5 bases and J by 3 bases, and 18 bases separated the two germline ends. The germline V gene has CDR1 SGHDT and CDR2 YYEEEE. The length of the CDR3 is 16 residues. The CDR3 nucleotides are TGTGCCAGCAGTGAACGCTGGACAACTTACAATCAGCCCCAGCATTTT. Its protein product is CASSERWTTYNQPQHF.

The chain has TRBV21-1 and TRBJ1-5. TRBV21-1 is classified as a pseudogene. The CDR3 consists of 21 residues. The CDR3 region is CASSKVVPSLQEGYSNQPQHF. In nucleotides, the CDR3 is TGTGCCAGCAGCAAAGTTGTCCCGAGTCTTCAGGAGGGCTATAGCAATCAGCCCCAGCATTTT.

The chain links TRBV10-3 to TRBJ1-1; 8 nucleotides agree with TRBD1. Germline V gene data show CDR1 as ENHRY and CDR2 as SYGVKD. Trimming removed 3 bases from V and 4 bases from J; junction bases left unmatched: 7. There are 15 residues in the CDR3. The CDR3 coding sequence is TGTGCCATCAGTGACCCCGACAGGGGTGGCACTGAAGCTTTCTTT. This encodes CAISDPDRGGTEAFF.

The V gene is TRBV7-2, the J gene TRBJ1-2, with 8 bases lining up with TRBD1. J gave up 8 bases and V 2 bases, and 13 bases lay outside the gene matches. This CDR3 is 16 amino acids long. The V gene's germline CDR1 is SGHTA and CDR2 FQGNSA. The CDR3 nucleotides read TGTGCCAGCAGCTTATACAATGATGAACAGGGGGGCGGCTACACCTTC. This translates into CASSLYNDEQGGGYTF.